The following is a T cell receptor beta chain sequence with its context. The target of this receptor is not known. It has no much larger one-base neighbor in the sample; base qualities were not kept. The sample is drawn from a study of blood T cell repertoires in COVID-19 (dated by TCRdb to between 2020 and 2021). A note on the overall study: Samples covering the acute and convalescent phases of COVID-19 were provided by collaborators in the United States, Italy and Spain. The prospective study material was composed of cDNA or gDNA derived from T cells, B-cell-depleted T cells, or PBMCs. Deeply sampled blood TCRbeta repertoires from subjects exposed to, actively infected with, or recovered from COVID-19 were included in the dataset. The repertoires were released in a freely available public database intended as a resource for research on the immune response to SARS-CoV-2. Samples were obtained from the ongoing ImmuneRACE study (first 160 participants) and from approximately 1,200 subjects provided by 6 global collaborators. Sample metadata almost always included a de-identified subject ID, COVID-19 status, age in years and sex. Where available, HLA class I and class II types were taken from metadata supplied by the sample provider and were not determined by assay-based typing. Summary of the overall study and its limitations: How much clinical and demographic metadata was included differed by source and by participant, and the metadata was provided uncurated.

Whole blood was collected in K2EDTA tubes by collaborating institutions according to the institutions' own protocols. For TCRbeta analysis, collaborators shipped samples in one of three forms: frozen whole blood, isolated PBMCs, or DNA extracted from either of those sample types. TCRbeta CDR3 regions were amplified from genomic DNA using the immunoSEQ Assay, a bias-controlled multiplex PCR. Turning to the authors' computational methods: Within the assay, amplification of reference gene primers was used to estimate how many nucleated cells each sample contained. Sequence reads were collapsed and filtered to measure the absolute abundance of every unique TCRbeta CDR3 rearrangement. Productive Simpson clonality was computed per sample as the square root of Simpson's diversity index over productive rearrangements. TCRdb took over this immuneACCESS table, retaining in-frame rearrangements with V and J assigned. Such tables are incomplete; in checked studies, under half of the missing clones stem from an unresolved V gene, and the remainder is unexplained. V, J and clone size derive from that table, while D and trimming were established from the DNA sequence. The sample table contains over 150,000 clones; only one count was recorded for 70% to 90% of them. The ten largest clones capture about 0.95% of the sample.

The sequence was obtained from a man aged 35 to 55 with acute or convalescent COVID-19. What was sequenced was peripheral blood.

The DNA sequence follows: TGTGCCAGCAGTGAAAAAACGGGGAACACTGAAGCTTTCTTT. This yields the protein CASSEKTGNTEAFF. Rearrangement joined TRBV6-1 to TRBJ1-1; a confident D gene designation cannot be given. CDR1 and CDR2, per the germline V gene, are MNHNS and SASEGT. Taken from cysteine to phenylalanine, the CDR3 has 14 residues. Left in the record is the CDR3 DNA by itself, 42 bases read in frame from the first base. The junction carries 8 bases between V and J, which are trimmed by 2 bases and 1 base respectively.